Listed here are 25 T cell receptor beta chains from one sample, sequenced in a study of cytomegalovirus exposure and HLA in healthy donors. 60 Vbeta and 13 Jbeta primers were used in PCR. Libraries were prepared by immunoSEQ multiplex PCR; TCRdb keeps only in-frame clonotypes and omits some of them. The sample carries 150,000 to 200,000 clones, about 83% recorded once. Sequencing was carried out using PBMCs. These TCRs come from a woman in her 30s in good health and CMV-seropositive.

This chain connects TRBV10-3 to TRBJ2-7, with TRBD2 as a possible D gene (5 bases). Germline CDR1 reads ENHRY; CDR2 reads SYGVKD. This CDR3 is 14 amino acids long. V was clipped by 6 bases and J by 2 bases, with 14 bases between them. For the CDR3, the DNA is TGTGCCATCAGCGATCTTTCCGGGACCTACGAGCAGTACTTC. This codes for CAISDLSGTYEQYF.

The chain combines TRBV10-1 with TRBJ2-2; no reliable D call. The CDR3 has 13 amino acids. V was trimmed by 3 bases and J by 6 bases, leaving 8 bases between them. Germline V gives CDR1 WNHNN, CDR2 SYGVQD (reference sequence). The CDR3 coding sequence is TGCGCCAGCAGTGATTACGGTGCCGGGGAGCTGTTTTTT. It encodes CASSDYGAGELFF.

This CDR3 reads CASRNRVGEQYF. The DNA of the CDR3 is TGTGCCAGCAGGAACAGGGTCGGCGAGCAGTACTTC. V and J are TRBV6-5 and TRBJ2-7, with D perhaps matching TRBD1 (6 bases). This CDR3 is 12 amino acids long. Trimming pared 6 bases from V and 6 bases from J, leaving 12 bases between. The germline V gene has CDR1 MNHEY and CDR2 SVGAGI.

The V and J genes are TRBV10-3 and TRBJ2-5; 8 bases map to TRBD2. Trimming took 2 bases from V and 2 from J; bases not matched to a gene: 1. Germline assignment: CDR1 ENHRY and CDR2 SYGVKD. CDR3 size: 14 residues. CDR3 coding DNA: TGTGCCATCAGTGAGCGGGGGGGACAAGAGACCCAGTACTTC. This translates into CAISERGGQETQYF.

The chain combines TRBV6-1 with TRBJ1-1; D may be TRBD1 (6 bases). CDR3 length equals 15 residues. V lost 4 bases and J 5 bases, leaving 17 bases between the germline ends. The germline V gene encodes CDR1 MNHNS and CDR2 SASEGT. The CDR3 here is CASSVRTASGTEAFF. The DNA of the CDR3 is TGTGCCAGCAGTGTTCGGACAGCATCGGGAACTGAAGCTTTCTTT.

CDR3 in DNA: TGTGCCAGCGCCGGGAGGCGGACCCGGAACAATGAGCAGTTCTTC. It is translated as CASAGRRTRNNEQFF. V gene TRBV6-1 combines with J gene TRBJ2-1, with 7 bases identical to TRBD2. The trim removed 8 bases at V and 5 bases at J, leaving 12 bases unmatched. This CDR3 contains 15 residues. CDR1 is MNHNS and CDR2 is SASEGT in the germline V gene.

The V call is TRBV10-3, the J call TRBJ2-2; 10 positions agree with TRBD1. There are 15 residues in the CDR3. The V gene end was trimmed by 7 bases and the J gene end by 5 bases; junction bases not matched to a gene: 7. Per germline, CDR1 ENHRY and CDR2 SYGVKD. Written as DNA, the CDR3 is TGTGCCATCAAGGGGGACAGGGGTAATACCGGGGAGCTGTTTTTT. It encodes CAIKGDRGNTGELFF.

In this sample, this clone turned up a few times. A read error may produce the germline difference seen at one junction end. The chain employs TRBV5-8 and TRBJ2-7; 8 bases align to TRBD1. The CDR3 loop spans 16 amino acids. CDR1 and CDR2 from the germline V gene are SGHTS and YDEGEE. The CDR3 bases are TGTGCCAGCAGCTTGGACCCGATCCGGGACAGGCATGGGCAAGCCTTT. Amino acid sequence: CASSLDPIRDRHGQAF.

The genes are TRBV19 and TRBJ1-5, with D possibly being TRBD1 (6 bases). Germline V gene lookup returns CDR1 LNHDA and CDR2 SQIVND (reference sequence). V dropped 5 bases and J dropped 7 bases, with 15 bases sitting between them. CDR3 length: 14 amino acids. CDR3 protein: CASSPRGLGQPQHF. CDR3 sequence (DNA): TGTGCCAGTAGTCCCAGGGGACTAGGGCAGCCCCAGCATTTT. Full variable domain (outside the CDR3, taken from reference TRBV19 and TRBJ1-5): DGGITQSPKYLFRKEGQNVTLSCEQNLNHDAMYWYRQDPGQGLRLIYYSQIVNDFQKGDIAEGYSVSREKKESFPLTVTSAQKNPTAFYLCASSPRGLGQPQHFGDGTRLSIL.

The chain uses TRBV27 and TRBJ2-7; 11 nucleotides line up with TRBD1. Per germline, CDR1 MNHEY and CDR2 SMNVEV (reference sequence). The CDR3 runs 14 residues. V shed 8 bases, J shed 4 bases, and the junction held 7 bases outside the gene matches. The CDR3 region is CASAGGTGGYEQYF. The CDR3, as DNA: TGTGCCAGCGCAGGCGGGACAGGGGGTTACGAGCAGTACTTC.

In DNA form, the CDR3 reads TGTGCCAGCAGCTTAGACGGTGAGCAGTTCTTC. Translating gives CASSLDGEQFF. This chain links TRBV13 with TRBJ2-1; D remains unclear. Between the trimmed V and J ends, which lost 1 base and 9 bases, there was a span of 4 bases. This CDR3 spans 11 amino acids. Germline V gene sequence: CDR1 PRHDT, CDR2 FYEKMQ (reference sequence).

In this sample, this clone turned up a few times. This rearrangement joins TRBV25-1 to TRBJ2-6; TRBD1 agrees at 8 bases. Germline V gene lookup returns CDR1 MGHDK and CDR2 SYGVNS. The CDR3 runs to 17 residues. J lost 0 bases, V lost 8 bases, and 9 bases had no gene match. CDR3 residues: CASAWTGTLSGANVLTF. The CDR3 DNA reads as TGTGCCAGCGCATGGACAGGGACGCTCTCTGGGGCCAACGTCCTGACTTTC.

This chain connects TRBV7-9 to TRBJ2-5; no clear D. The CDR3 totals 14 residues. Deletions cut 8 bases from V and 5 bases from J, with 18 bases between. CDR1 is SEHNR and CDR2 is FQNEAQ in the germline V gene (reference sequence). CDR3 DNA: TGTGCCAGCGCATTATCGGTTGACAAGGAGACCCAGTACTTC. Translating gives CASALSVDKETQYF.

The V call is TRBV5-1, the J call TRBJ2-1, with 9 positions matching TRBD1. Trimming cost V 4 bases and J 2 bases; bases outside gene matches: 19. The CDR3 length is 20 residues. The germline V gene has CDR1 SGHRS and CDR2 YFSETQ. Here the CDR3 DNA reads TGCGCCAGCAGCGGAACGGGACAGGGAACTTCCGCGGGGCCCTACAATGAGCAGTTCTTC. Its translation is CASSGTGQGTSAGPYNEQFF.

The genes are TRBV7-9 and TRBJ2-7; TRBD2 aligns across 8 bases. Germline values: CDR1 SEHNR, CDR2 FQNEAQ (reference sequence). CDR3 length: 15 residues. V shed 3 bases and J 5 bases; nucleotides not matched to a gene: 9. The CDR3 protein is CASSFAAGGEDEQYF. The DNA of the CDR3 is TGTGCCAGCAGCTTCGCCGCGGGGGGAGAAGACGAGCAGTACTTC.

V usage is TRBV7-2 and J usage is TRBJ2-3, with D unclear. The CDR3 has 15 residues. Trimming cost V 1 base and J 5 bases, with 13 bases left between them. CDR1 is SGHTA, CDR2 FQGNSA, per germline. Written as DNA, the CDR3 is TGTGCCAGCAGCTTAGTTCCCCTAGGCGGAGATACGCAGTATTTT. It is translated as CASSLVPLGGDTQYF.

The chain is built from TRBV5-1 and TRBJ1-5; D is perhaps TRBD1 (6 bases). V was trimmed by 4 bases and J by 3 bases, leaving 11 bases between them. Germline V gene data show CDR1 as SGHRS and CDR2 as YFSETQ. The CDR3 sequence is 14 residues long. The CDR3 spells CASSATGFNQPQHF. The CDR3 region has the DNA TGCGCCAGCAGCGCTACAGGGTTCAATCAGCCCCAGCATTTT.

The CDR3: CASTEGQGSNTGELFF. The CDR3 region has the DNA TGTGCCAGTACTGAAGGACAGGGTTCGAACACCGGGGAGCTGTTTTTT. This sequence joins TRBV19 and TRBJ2-2, with 8 bases fitting TRBD1. Germline V gives CDR1 LNHDA, CDR2 SQIVND (reference sequence). J was trimmed by 0 bases and V by 7 bases; bases with no gene match: 7. The CDR3 has 16 residues.

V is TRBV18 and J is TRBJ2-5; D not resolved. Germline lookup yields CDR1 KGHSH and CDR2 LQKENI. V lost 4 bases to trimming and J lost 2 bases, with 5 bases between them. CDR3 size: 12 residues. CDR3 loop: CASSLVQETQYF. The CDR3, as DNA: TGTGCCAGCTCACTCGTACAAGAGACCCAGTACTTC.

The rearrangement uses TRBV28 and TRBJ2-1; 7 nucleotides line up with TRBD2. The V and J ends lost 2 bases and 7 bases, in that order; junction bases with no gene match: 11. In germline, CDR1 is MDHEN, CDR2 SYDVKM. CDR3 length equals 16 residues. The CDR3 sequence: CASSLIIGGFGNEQFF. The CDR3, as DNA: TGTGCCAGCAGTTTAATAATCGGGGGGTTTGGGAATGAGCAGTTCTTC.

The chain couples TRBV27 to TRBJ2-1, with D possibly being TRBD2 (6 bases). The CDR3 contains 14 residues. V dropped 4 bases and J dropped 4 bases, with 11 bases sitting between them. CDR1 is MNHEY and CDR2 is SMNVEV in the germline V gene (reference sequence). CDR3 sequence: CASSYRGIYNEQFF. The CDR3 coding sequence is TGTGCCAGCAGTTACCGGGGGATATACAATGAGCAGTTCTTC.

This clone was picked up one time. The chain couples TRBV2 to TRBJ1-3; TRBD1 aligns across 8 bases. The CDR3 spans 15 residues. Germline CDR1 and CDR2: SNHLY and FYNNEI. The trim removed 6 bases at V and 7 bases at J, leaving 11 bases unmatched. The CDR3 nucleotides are TGTGCCAGCAGCGCGATTCAGGGGGCTGTCAACACCATATATTTT. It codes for CASSAIQGAVNTIYF.

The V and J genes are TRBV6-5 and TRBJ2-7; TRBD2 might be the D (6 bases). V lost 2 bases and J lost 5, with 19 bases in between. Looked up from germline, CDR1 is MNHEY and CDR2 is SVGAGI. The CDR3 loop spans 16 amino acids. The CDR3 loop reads CASSYVIGRRSHEQYF. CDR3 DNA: TGTGCCAGCAGTTACGTTATCGGGAGAAGGTCCCACGAGCAGTACTTC.

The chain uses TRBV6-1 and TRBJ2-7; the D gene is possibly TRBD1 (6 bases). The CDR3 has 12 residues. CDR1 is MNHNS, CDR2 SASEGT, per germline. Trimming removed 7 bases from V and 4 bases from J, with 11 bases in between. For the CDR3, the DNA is TGTGCCAGCAACAGGGTCGCTTACGAGCAGTACTTC. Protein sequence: CASNRVAYEQYF.

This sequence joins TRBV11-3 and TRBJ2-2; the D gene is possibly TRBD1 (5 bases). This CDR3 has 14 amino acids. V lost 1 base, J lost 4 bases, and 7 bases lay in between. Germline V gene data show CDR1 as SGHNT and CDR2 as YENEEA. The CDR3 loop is CASSLVGATGELFF. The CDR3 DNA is TGTGCCAGCAGCTTAGTAGGGGCCACCGGGGAGCTGTTTTTT.